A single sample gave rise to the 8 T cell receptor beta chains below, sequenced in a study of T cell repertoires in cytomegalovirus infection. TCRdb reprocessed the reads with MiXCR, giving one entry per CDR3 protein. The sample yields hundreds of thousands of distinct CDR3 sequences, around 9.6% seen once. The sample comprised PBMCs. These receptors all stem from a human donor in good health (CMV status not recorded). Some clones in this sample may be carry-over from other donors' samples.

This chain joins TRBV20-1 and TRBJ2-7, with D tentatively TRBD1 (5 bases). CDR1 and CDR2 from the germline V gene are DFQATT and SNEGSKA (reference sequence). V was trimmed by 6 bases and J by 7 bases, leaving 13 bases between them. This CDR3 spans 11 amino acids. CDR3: CSAHGASEQYV. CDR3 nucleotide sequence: TGCAGTGCGCATGGGGCGAGTGAGCAGTACGTC.

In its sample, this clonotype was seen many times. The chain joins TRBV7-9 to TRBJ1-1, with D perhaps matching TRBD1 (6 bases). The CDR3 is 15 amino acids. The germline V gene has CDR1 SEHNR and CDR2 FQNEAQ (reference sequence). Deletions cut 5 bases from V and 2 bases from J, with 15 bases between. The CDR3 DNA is TGTGCCAGCAGCCTAATAGGGGGTATAAACACTGAAGCTTTCTTT. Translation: CASSLIGGINTEAFF. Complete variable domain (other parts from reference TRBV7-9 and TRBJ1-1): DTGVSQNPRHKITKRGQNVTFRCDPISEHNRLYWYRQTLGQGPEFLTYFQNEAQLEKSRLLSDRFSAERPKGSFSTLEIQRTEQGDSAMYLCASSLIGGINTEAFFGQGTRLTVV.

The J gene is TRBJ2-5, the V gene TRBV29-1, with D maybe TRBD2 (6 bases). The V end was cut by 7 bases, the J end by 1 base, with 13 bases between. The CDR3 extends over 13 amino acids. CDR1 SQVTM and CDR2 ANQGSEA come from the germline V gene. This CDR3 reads CSAATGAQETQYF. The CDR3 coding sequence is TGCAGCGCTGCGACGGGAGCCCAAGAGACCCAGTACTTC.

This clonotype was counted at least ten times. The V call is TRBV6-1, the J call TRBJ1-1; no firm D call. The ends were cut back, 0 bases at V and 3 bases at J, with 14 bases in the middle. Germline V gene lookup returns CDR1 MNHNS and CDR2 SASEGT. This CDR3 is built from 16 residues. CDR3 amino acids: CASSEARFAKYTEAFF. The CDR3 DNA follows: TGTGCCAGCAGTGAAGCGAGGTTCGCGAAATACACTGAAGCTTTCTTT.

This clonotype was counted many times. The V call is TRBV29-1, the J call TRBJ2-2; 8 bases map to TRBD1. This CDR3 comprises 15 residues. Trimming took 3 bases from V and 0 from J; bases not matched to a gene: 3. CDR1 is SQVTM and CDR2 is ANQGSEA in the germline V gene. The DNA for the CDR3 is TGCAGCGTTGACCCACAGGGGGCGAACACCGGGGAGCTGTTTTTT. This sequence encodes CSVDPQGANTGELFF.

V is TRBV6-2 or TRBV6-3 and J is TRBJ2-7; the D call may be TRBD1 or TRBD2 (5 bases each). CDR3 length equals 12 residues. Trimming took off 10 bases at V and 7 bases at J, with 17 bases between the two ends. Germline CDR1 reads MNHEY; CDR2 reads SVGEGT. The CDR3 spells CATKGTAGEQYV. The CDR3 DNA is TGTGCCACCAAAGGGACGGCAGGGGAGCAGTACGTC.

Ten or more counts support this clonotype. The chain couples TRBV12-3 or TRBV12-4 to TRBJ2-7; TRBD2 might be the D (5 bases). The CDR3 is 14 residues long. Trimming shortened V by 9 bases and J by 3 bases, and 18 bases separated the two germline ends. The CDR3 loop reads CASRPTGKDYEQYF. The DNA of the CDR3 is TGTGCCAGTCGCCCCACGGGAAAGGACTACGAGCAGTACTTC.

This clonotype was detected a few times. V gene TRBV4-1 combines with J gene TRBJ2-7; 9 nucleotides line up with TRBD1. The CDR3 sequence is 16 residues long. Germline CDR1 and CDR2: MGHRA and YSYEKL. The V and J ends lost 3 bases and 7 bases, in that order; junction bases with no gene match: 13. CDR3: CASSQVLGQGLEEQYF. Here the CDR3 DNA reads TGCGCCAGCAGCCAGGTACTGGGACAGGGTCTGGAGGAGCAGTACTTC.